The rows below give T cell receptor beta chains drawn from one sample of a study of control samples from healthy donors and cancer patients. Measured with immunoSEQ multiplex PCR; TCRdb has only the in-frame clones, and not every one. Found here are about 220,000 clones, around 94% of them singletons; the top ten hold roughly 1.6%. Sequenced: blood. Receptor source: a middle-aged man in good health. CDR3s include the opening cysteine and the closing phenylalanine or tryptophan. The D gene is left open where the match is weak. Clone size appears in some rows only: once, few, many, or a class for an expanded clone.

D gene	V gene	clone size	J gene	CDR3 DNA	CDR3 protein
TRBD1	TRBV5-1	NA	TRBJ2-5	TGCGCCAGCAGCATGGGGGACAGGGACAAAGAGACCCAGTACTTC	CASSMGDRDKETQYF
NA	TRBV25-1	NA	TRBJ1-4	TGTGCCAGCAGGCAAGGGGGAGGAATAAATGAAAAACTGTTTTTT	CASRQGGGINEKLFF
NA	TRBV2	NA	TRBJ2-3	TGTGCCAGCAGGGTCGGGGATACGCAGTATTTT	CASRVGDTQYF
NA	TRBV20-1	NA	TRBJ1-1	TGCAGTGCTAGAGGTAGCACTGAAGCTTTCTTT	CSARGSTEAFF
TRBD2	TRBV19	NA	TRBJ2-1	TGTGCCAGTAGTAAAGGCGGGGGGGCCTACAATGAGCAGTTCTTC	CASSKGGGAYNEQFF
TRBD2	TRBV9	NA	TRBJ2-2	TGTGCCAGCAGCGTAGATCAGACTAGCGGGGTTCCGAATCCGGGTACCGGGGAGCTGTTTTTT	CASSVDQTSGVPNPGTGELFF
NA	TRBV7-9	NA	TRBJ1-1	TGTGCCAGCAGCTTGTTGTCTGAAGCTTTCTTT	CASSLLSEAFF
NA	TRBV10-3	NA	TRBJ1-3	TGTGCCATCCGGACTCTGAGCTCTGGAAACACCATATATTTT	CAIRTLSSGNTIYF
NA	TRBV6-5	NA	TRBJ1-5	TGTGCCAGCATACTATTCGGCAATCAGCCCCAGCATTTT	CASILFGNQPQHF
NA	TRBV7-2	NA	TRBJ2-5	TGTGCCAGCAGCTTCAGGGCAGGGGAAGAGACCCAGTACTTC	CASSFRAGEETQYF
TRBD1	TRBV29-1	NA	TRBJ2-2	TGCAGCGTTGCCCCAGGGGGCGCGAACACCGGGGAGCTGTTTTTT	CSVAPGGANTGELFF
NA	TRBV7-9	NA	TRBJ1-1	TGTGCCAGCAGCGACCTCACAGGGCTGAACACTGAAGCTTTCTTT	CASSDLTGLNTEAFF
NA	TRBV18	NA	TRBJ1-5	TGTGCCAGCTCACTCTTGGGAGCCCTTGTAGGTTCGCCCCAGCATTTT	CASSLLGALVGSPQHF
NA	TRBV5-1	once	TRBJ1-4	TGCGCCAGCAGCCCGGAGGAGGGGAAACTGTTTTTT	CASSPEEGKLFF
TRBD1	TRBV6-5	NA	TRBJ2-7	TGTGCCAGCAGTTCCTTGACAGGGAACTACGAGCAGTACTTC	CASSSLTGNYEQYF
NA	TRBV5-6	once	TRBJ1-5	TGTGCCAGCAGCCTCTACAATCAGCCCCAGCATTTT	CASSLYNQPQHF
TRBD2	TRBV15	NA	TRBJ2-5	TGTGCCACCAGCAGCCTAGCGGGGATACAAGAGACCCAGTACTTC	CATSSLAGIQETQYF
NA	TRBV2	NA	TRBJ1-6	TGTGCCAGCAGTGCGGGAGGTGACCTTAATTCACCCCTCCACTTT	CASSAGGDLNSPLHF
NA	TRBV6-6	few	TRBJ1-1	TGTGCCAGCCGGGAGTTGGGGAACACTGAAGCTTTCTTT	CASRELGNTEAFF
NA	TRBV19	NA	TRBJ1-2	TGTGCCAGTAGTAGTGACAAATACTATGGCTACACCTTC	CASSSDKYYGYTF
NA	TRBV6-5	once	TRBJ2-7	TGTGCCAGCAGTTACTCTTCCCGCTACGAGCAGTACTTC	CASSYSSRYEQYF
NA	TRBV4-2	NA	TRBJ1-6	TGTGCCAGCAGCCAGTGGGAAGGCTCACCCCTCCACTTT	CASSQWEGSPLHF
TRBD2	TRBV9	once	TRBJ2-1	TGTGCCAGCAGCGTTCTAGCGGGGGGGCCATACGAGCAGTTCTTC	CASSVLAGGPYEQFF
NA	TRBV21-1	NA	TRBJ1-5	TGTGCCAATCCATATGGGGGAGGGGAGGAATATAGCAATCAGCCCCAGCATTTT	CANPYGGGEEYSNQPQHF
NA	TRBV28	once	TRBJ1-1	TGTGCCAGCTTCCAGCACGGGTCCACTGAAGCTTTCTTT	CASFQHGSTEAFF
NA	TRBV25-1	NA	TRBJ1-3	TGTGCCAGCAGTGACTTCGGGGGAGGGCCTGGAAACACCATATATTTT	CASSDFGGGPGNTIYF
TRBD2	TRBV6-1	NA	TRBJ2-3	TGTGCCAGCAGTGAAGAACCGACCCTAGCGGGGTGGCAAGATACGCAGTATTTT	CASSEEPTLAGWQDTQYF
TRBD1	TRBV28	NA	TRBJ2-1	TGTGCCAGCAGTTTAATCGGGACAGGGGGCGCTCCCCGCCACGAGTTCTTC	CASSLIGTGGAPRHEFF
TRBD1	TRBV5-1	NA	TRBJ1-2	TGCGCCAGCACAGTAACAGGGGGCGTCTATGGCTACACCTTC	CASTVTGGVYGYTF
NA	TRBV6-6	NA	TRBJ1-1	TGTGCCAGCAAGGACCCAGTCACTGAAGCTTTCTTT	CASKDPVTEAFF
NA	TRBV2	NA	TRBJ1-2	TGTGCCAGCAGCCAAGGGGGGTCCTATGGCTACACCTTC	CASSQGGSYGYTF
NA	TRBV6-5	NA	TRBJ1-1	TGTGCCAGCAGTTACACGTCAGGGGACACTGAAGCTTTCTTT	CASSYTSGDTEAFF
NA	TRBV18	NA	TRBJ1-1	TGTGCCAGCTCACTTCCAAGGATAAAGGACACTGAAGCTTTCTTT	CASSLPRIKDTEAFF
TRBD1	TRBV7-9	NA	TRBJ1-5	TGTGCCAGCAGCTTAGGGGACAGACTGGGCAGCCCCCAGCATTTT	CASSLGDRLGSPQHF
NA	TRBV4-2	NA	TRBJ2-3	TGTGCCAGCAGCCAAGAGTCTCGGGGGGCCACAGATACGCAGTATTTT	CASSQESRGATDTQYF
NA	TRBV3-1/TRBV3-2	NA	TRBJ1-5	TGTGCCAGCAGCCAATCACCGGCGGCAAGCAATCAGCCCCAGCATTTT	CASSQSPAASNQPQHF
NA	TRBV13	once	TRBJ1-1	TGTGCCAGCAGCTTAGTTTACATAGTGAACACTGAAGCTTTCTTT	CASSLVYIVNTEAFF
NA	TRBV6-5	NA	TRBJ2-7	TGTGCCAGCAGTTACTCGTGGCAGGCCTACGAGCAGTACTTC	CASSYSWQAYEQYF
NA	TRBV6-2/TRBV6-3	NA	TRBJ2-7	TGTGCCAGCAGTTATCCCAACTACGAGCAGTACTTC	CASSYPNYEQYF
NA	TRBV6-5	NA	TRBJ1-1	TGTGCCAGCACCGGACGGGGAGTAACTTTCTTT	CASTGRGVTFF
NA	TRBV29-1	NA	TRBJ2-7	TGCAGCGTGGGGGTATCCCACTACGAGCAGTACTTC	CSVGVSHYEQYF
NA	TRBV5-4	once	TRBJ1-1	TGTGCCAGCAGCCTCCCTAGGGGTTTAGGGAACACTGAAGCTTTCTTT	CASSLPRGLGNTEAFF
NA	TRBV19	NA	TRBJ2-3	TGTGCCAGTAGTATGTGGGGGGCACAAGGGGATACGCAGTATTTT	CASSMWGAQGDTQYF
NA	TRBV6-1	few	TRBJ1-5	TGTGCCAGCAGTGAAATCAGGGGCCATCAGCCCCAGCATTTT	CASSEIRGHQPQHF
NA	TRBV18	NA	TRBJ2-5	TGTGCCAGCTCACCACCGGTCAACTGGAAAGAGACCCAGTACTTC	CASSPPVNWKETQYF
NA	TRBV19	NA	TRBJ1-6	TGTGCCACCCGAGGGGGGAATAATTCACCCCTCCACTTT	CATRGGNNSPLHF
NA	TRBV3-1/TRBV3-2	NA	TRBJ1-6	TGTGCCAGCAGCTACTCCGGGACGGAGAATTCACCCCTCCACTTT	CASSYSGTENSPLHF
NA	TRBV4-2	NA	TRBJ1-4	TGTGCCAGCAGGGGCACCGGGACTAATGAAAAACTGTTTTTT	CASRGTGTNEKLFF
NA	TRBV11-3	NA	TRBJ2-1	TGTGCCAGCGGGGGCCTCGGGGGGCACAATGAGCAGTTCTTC	CASGGLGGHNEQFF
NA	TRBV7-9	once	TRBJ1-4	TGTGCCAGCAGCCTCCGGGCCTCCACGGGGAAAAATGAAAAACTGTTTTTT	CASSLRASTGKNEKLFF
TRBD1	TRBV27	NA	TRBJ1-2	TGTGCCAGCAGTTTATTGGGGGCAGGGGGCGAAGGTGGCTACACCTTC	CASSLLGAGGEGGYTF
TRBD1	TRBV19	NA	TRBJ1-5	TGTGCCAGTAGAACCGATGGACAGGGCAATCAGCCCCAGCATTTT	CASRTDGQGNQPQHF
TRBD1	TRBV6-2/TRBV6-3	NA	TRBJ1-2	TGTGCCAGCAGTTACCTCCTAGGACAGGGCACCTTCTATGGCTACACCTTC	CASSYLLGQGTFYGYTF
NA	TRBV5-1	NA	TRBJ1-2	TGCGCCAGCAGCCCCGGACAGTATGGCTACACCTTC	CASSPGQYGYTF
NA	TRBV7-2	once	TRBJ2-3	TGTGCCAGCAGCTTAGGGGGGGCAGGGGGAGATACGCAGTATTTT	CASSLGGAGGDTQYF
NA	TRBV7-3	NA	TRBJ2-1	TGTGCCAGCAGCTTTAGGCAGGGCTCTGATGAGCAGTTCTTC	CASSFRQGSDEQFF
NA	TRBV11-2	NA	TRBJ2-1	TGTGCCAGCAGCTTATATCGGCAAGCCAGCTCCTACAATGAGCAGTTCTTC	CASSLYRQASSYNEQFF